This T cell receptor (beta chain) was retrieved from a study of T cells in localized non-small cell lung cancer. Using immunoSEQ multiplex PCR, the repertoire was profiled, and TCRdb retains in-frame clones only, with some absent. The sample contains roughly 30,000 clones, approximately 91% of which appear only once. The germline V gene encodes CDR1 SGHTA and CDR2 FQGNSA. V was clipped by 5 bases and J by 4 bases, with 15 bases between them. The CDR3 is 14 amino acids. As to this clone: The antigen remains undetermined.

Study outcomes and limitations: For the top 100 tumor clones, a median about 56 also appeared in adjacent lung. Exceeding tumor, uninvolved adjacent lung had the highest T cell clonality. Density of T cells in blood, when higher, went with longer overall survival.

Here the sequenced sample was peripheral blood, taken before any cancer treatment. The chain joins TRBV7-2 to TRBJ2-7; the D is unclear. The source of this sequence is a woman aged 40-70 years with stage I lung adenocarcinoma. The CDR3 region is CASSPPSAGYEQYF. In DNA, the CDR3 is TGTGCCAGCAGCCCCCCCTCGGCCGGATACGAGCAGTACTTC.